This TCR beta chain was captured by sequencing in a study of cytomegalovirus exposure and HLA in healthy donors. Study findings and constraints: As immune exposure information, only CMV serostatus was available.

PCR used 60 Vbeta primers and 13 Jbeta primers. Sequenced by immunoSEQ multiplex PCR; TCRdb stores in-frame clones only, minus some. The sample has 90,000 to 100,000 clones, 70% to 80% seen once. Notes on this clone: What it recognizes is unknown. This sample also contains other DNA sequences that code for the same CDR3.

V dropped 1 base and J dropped 1 base, with 5 bases sitting between them. This CDR3 is 14 amino acids long. Germline loops: CDR1 SGDLS, CDR2 YYNGEE. Sequenced: PBMCs. This chain connects TRBV9 to TRBJ2-2; a weak D match, TRBD1 (5 bases). The clonotype originates from a man aged 60 to 69 in good health and CMV-seropositive. The CDR3 DNA is TGTGCCAGCAGCGTAACAGGGAACACCGGGGAGCTGTTTTTT. It codes for CASSVTGNTGELFF. The variable domain in full, with the rest retrieved from reference TRBV9 and TRBJ2-2, is DSGVTQTPKHLITATGQRVTLRCSPRSGDLSVYWYQQSLDQGLQFLIQYYNGEERAKGNILERFSAQQFPDLHSELNLSSLELGDSALYFCASSVTGNTGELFFGEGSRLTVL.